This T cell receptor (beta chain) stems from a study of T cells in narcolepsy. Study information: Enrolled donors included narcolepsy type 1 or type 2 patients and healthy controls. Study-wide findings and caveats: No autoreactive T cell clone sequences appeared in some memory CD4+ repertoires. HCRT-specific and TRIB2-specific autoreactive clonotypes appeared among same-patient CSF and blood CD4+ clonotypes. Blood of same and different patients, but not healthy controls, reportedly held recurring autoreactive clonotypes.

V dropped 4 bases and J dropped 3; count of bases not matched to a gene: 4. Germline CDR1 SGDLS, CDR2 YYNGEE. The CDR3 sequence is 14 residues long. Only in-frame clones appear in the TCRdb table, and some are missing; sequencing was by immunoSEQ multiplex PCR. The sample includes fewer than 35,000 clones, about 77% of them seen just once. On this clone: Antigen unknown.

The sequenced sample was CD45RA- memory CD4+ T cells from PBMCs. The chain couples TRBV9 to TRBJ2-3; 8 nucleotides line up with TRBD2. The clonotype comes from a human donor with narcolepsy. As DNA, the CDR3 is TGTGCCAGCAGCACAGCGGGAGCGACAGATACGCAGTATTTT. This codes for CASSTAGATDTQYF.